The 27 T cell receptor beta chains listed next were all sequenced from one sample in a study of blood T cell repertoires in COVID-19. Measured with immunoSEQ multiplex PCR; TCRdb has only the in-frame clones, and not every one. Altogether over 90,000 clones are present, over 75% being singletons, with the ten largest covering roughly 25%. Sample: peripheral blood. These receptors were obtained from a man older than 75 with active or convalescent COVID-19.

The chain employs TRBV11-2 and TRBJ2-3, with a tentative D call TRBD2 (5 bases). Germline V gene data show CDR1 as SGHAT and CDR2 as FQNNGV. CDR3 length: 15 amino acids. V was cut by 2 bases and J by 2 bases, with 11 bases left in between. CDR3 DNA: TGTGCCAGCAGCTTAAGGGAGATCTCCACAGATACGCAGTATTTT. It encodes CASSLREISTDTQYF.

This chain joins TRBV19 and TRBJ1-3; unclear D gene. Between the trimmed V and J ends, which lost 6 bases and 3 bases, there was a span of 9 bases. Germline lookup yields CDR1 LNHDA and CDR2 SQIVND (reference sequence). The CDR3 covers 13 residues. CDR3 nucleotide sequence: TGTGCCAGTAGGGACGGGATTGGAAACACCATATATTTT. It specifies CASRDGIGNTIYF.

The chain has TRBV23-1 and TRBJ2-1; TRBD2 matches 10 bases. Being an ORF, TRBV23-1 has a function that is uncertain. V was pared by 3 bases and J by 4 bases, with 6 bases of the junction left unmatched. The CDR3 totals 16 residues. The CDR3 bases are TGCGCCAGCAGTCACAAACTAGCGGGGATATACAATGAGCAGTTCTTC. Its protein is CASSHKLAGIYNEQFF.

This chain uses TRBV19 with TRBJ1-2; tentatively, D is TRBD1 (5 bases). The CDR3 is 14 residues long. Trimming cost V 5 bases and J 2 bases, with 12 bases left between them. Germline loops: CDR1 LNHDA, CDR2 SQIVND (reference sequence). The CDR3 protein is CASSPQGTNYGYTF. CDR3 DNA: TGTGCCAGTAGTCCGCAGGGAACCAACTATGGCTACACCTTC.

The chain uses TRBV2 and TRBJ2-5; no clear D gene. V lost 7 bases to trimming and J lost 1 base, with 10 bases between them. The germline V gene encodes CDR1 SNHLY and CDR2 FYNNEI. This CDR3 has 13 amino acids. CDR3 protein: CASKRGSQETQYF. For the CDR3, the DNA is TGTGCCAGCAAGCGAGGCAGCCAAGAGACCCAGTACTTC.

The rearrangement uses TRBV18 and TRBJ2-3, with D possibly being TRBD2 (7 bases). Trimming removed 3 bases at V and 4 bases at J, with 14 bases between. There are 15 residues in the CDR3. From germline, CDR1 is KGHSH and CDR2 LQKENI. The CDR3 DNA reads TGTGCCAGCTCACCCGCGGGGGCAAACTCAGATACGCAGTATTTT. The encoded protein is CASSPAGANSDTQYF. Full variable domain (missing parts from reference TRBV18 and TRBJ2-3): NAGVMQNPRHLVRRRGQEARLRCSPMKGHSHVYWYRQLPEEGLKFMVYLQKENIIDESGMPKERFSAEFPKEGPSILRIQQVVRGDSAAYFCASSPAGANSDTQYFGPGTRLTVL.

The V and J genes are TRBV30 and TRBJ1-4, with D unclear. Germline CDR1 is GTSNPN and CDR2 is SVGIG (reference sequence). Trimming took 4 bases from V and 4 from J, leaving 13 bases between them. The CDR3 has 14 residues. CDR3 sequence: CAWTGTTVNEKLFF. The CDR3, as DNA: TGTGCCTGGACGGGAACTACAGTTAATGAAAAACTGTTTTTT. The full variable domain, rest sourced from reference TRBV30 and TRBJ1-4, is SQTIHQWPATLVQPVGSPLSLECTVEGTSNPNLYWYRQAAGRGLQLLFYSVGIGQISSEVPQNLSASRPQDRQFILSSKKLLLSDSGFYLCAWTGTTVNEKLFFGSGTQLSVL.

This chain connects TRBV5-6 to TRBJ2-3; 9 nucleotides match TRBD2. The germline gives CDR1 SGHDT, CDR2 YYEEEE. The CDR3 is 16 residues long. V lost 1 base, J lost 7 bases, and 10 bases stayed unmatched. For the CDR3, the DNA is TGTGCCAGCAGCTTGTTCAGCGGGGGGACCCCCAATACGCAGTATTTT. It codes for CASSLFSGGTPNTQYF.

The CDR3 nucleotides are TGTGCCAGCAGTGCCTATTTCGACAGGCCGAACACTGAAGCTTTCTTT. This encodes CASSAYFDRPNTEAFF. This chain links TRBV6-4 with TRBJ1-1; tentatively, D is TRBD1 (6 bases). Germline CDR1 is MRHNA and CDR2 is SNTAGT. V lost 4 bases and J 1 base, leaving 16 bases between the germline ends. CDR3 size: 16 residues.

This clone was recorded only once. CDR3 in DNA: TGCGCCAGCAGCCAGCACGGACAGTCCACAGATACGCAGTATTTT. Translation: CASSQHGQSTDTQYF. The chain links TRBV4-1 to TRBJ2-3; possibly TRBD1 for D (6 bases). The CDR3 loop spans 15 amino acids. The V gene's germline CDR1 is MGHRA and CDR2 YSYEKL. Deletions cut 3 bases from V and 2 bases from J, with 12 bases between.

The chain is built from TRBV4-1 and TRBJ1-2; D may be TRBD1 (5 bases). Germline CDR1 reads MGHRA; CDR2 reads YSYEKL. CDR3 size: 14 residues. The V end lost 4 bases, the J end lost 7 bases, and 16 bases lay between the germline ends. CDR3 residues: CASSRGGAGSGYTF. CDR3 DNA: TGCGCCAGCAGCCGAGGAGGGGCGGGATCTGGCTACACCTTC.

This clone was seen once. In DNA, the CDR3 is TGTGCCAGCAGTCAACAGGGTTACAACTCCTACGAGCAGTACTTC. As protein: CASSQQGYNSYEQYF. The chain uses TRBV27 and TRBJ2-7, with a weak D call TRBD1 (6 bases). The CDR3 totals 15 residues. Trimming cost V 5 bases and J 0 bases, with 14 bases left between them. The germline V gene has CDR1 MNHEY and CDR2 SMNVEV (reference sequence).

CDR3 loop: CASSPGGAPWQETQYF. CDR3 coding DNA: TGTGCCAGCAGTCCAGGGGGCGCCCCTTGGCAAGAGACCCAGTACTTC. The rearrangement uses TRBV7-6 and TRBJ2-5, with TRBD1 identical over 8 bases. The junction had 11 bases not matched to a gene; V was cut back by 6 bases and J by 2 bases. This CDR3 has 16 residues. The germline gives CDR1 SGHVS, CDR2 FNYEAQ.

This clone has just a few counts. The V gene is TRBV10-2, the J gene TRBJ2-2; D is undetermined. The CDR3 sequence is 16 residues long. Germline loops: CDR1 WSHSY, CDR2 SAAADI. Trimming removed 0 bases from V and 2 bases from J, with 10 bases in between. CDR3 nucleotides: TGCGCCAGCAGTGAGTCCTTACATCCTAACACCGGGGAGCTGTTTTTT. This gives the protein CASSESLHPNTGELFF.

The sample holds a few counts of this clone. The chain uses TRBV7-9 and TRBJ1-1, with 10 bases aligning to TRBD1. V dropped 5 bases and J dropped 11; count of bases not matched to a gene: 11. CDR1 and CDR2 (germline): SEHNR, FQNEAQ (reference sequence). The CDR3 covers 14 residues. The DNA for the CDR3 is TGTGCCAGCAGCGGGCCGGGACAGGGGATGGGGGCTTTCTTT. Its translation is CASSGPGQGMGAFF.

CDR3 DNA sequence: TGTGCCAGCAGCCAGGGGACAGGCTACGAGCAGTACTTC. Translating gives CASSQGTGYEQYF. This chain uses TRBV3-1 (or the pseudogene TRBV3-2) with TRBJ2-7; TRBD1 agrees at 8 bases. The germline CDR1 and CDR2 sequences are LGHDT and YNNKEL (reference sequence). J gave up 3 bases and V 3 bases, and 1 base lay outside the gene matches. The CDR3 is 13 residues long.

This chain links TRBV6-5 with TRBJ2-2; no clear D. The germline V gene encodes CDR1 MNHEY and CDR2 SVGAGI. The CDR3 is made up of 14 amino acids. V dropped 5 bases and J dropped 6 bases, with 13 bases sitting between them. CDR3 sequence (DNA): TGTGCCAGCAGTCGCTACCTACGGTCCGGGGAGCTGTTTTTT. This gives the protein CASSRYLRSGELFF.

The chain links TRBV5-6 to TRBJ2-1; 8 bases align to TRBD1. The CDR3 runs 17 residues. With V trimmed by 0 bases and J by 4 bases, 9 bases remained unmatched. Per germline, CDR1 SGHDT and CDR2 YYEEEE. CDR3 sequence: CASSLVRGTGLYNEQFF. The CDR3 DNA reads TGTGCCAGCAGCTTGGTACGGGGGACAGGACTGTACAATGAGCAGTTCTTC.

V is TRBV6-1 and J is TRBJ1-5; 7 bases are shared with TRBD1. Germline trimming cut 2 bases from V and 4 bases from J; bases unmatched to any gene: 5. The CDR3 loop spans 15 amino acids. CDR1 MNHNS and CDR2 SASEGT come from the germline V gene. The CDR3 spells CASSETRGRNQPQHF. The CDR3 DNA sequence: TGTGCCAGCAGTGAAACCAGGGGGAGGAATCAGCCCCAGCATTTT.

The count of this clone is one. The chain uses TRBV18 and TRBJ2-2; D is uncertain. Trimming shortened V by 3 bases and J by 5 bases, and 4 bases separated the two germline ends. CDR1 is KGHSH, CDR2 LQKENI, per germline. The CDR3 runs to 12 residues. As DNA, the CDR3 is TGTGCCAGCTCACCGTATACCGGGGAGCTGTTTTTT. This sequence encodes CASSPYTGELFF.

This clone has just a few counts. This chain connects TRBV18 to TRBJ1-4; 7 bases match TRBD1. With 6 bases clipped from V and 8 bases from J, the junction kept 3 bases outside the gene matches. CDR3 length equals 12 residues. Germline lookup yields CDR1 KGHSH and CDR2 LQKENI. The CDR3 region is CASSEDREKLFF. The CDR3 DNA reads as TGTGCCAGCTCCGAGGACAGGGAAAAACTGTTTTTT.

CDR3 nucleotides: TGTGCCTGGAGGACCCCAGGGGGTATTGCTTTCTTT. Translation: CAWRTPGGIAFF. The chain employs TRBV30 and TRBJ1-1; 7 nucleotides agree with TRBD1. The CDR3 has 12 amino acids. V lost 3 bases to trimming and J lost 11 bases; unmatched junction nucleotides: 9. Germline V lookup: CDR1 GTSNPN, CDR2 SVGIG (reference sequence).

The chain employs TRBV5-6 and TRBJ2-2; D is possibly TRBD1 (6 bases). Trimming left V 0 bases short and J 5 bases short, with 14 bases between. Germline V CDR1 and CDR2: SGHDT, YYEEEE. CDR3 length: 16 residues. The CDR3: CASSLARYRETGELFF. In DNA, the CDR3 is TGTGCCAGCAGCTTGGCCAGGTACAGGGAGACCGGGGAGCTGTTTTTT.

The CDR3 loop is CASSLQGNYGYTF. In DNA form, the CDR3 reads TGCGCCAGCAGCCTCCAGGGGAACTATGGCTACACCTTC. V gene TRBV4-1 combines with J gene TRBJ1-2; D is possibly TRBD1 (6 bases). Trimming cost V 4 bases and J 2 bases, with 8 bases left between them. CDR1 and CDR2 from the germline V gene are MGHRA and YSYEKL. The CDR3 has 13 amino acids.

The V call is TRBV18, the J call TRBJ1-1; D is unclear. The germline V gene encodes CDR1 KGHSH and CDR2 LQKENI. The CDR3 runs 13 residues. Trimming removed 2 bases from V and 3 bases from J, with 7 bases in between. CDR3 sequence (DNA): TGTGCCAGCTCACCAAACACAGACACTGAAGCTTTCTTT. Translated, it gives CASSPNTDTEAFF.

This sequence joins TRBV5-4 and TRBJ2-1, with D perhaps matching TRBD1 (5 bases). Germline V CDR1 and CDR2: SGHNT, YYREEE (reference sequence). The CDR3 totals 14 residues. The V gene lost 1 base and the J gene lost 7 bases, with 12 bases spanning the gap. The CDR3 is CASSLRKTVNEQFF. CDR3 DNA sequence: TGTGCCAGCAGCTTGCGTAAGACAGTTAATGAGCAGTTCTTC.

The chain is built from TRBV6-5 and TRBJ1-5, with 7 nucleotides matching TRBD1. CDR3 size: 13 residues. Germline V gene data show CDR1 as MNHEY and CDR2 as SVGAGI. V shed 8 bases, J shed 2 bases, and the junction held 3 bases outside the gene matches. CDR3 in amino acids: CASQGVGNQPQHF. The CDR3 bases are TGTGCCAGCCAGGGGGTGGGCAATCAGCCCCAGCATTTT.